This entry lists 25 T cell receptor beta chains sequenced from one sample in a study of early T cells in non-severe SARS-CoV-2 infection. TCRdb re-analysed the 5' RACE reads in MiXCR, keeping a single row per CDR3 protein. The table lists 75,000 or so distinct CDR3 sequences, approximately 12% of them singletons. The specimen was whole blood. Receptors originate from an adult who was a healthcare worker with PCR-confirmed SARS-CoV-2 infection or an uninfected control (not recorded which).

This clonotype showed up many times. V usage is TRBV27 and J usage is TRBJ2-4; D tentatively fits TRBD1 or TRBD2 (5 bases each). This CDR3 comprises 15 residues. The germline V gene has CDR1 MNHEY and CDR2 SMNVEV (reference sequence). Trimming took 5 bases from V and 3 from J, leaving 14 bases between them. The CDR3 DNA reads TGTGCCAGCAGTGTAACCCGGGGACGCAAAAACATTCAGTACTTC. It is translated as CASSVTRGRKNIQYF.

This clonotype showed up many times. This rearrangement joins TRBV6-1 to TRBJ2-1; no firm D call. V lost 7 bases to trimming and J lost 5 bases, with 18 bases between them. CDR3 size: 15 residues. Germline CDR1 is MNHNS and CDR2 is SASEGT. The CDR3 region has the DNA TGTGCCAGCATAATTCGGGCTGGCCTGGACAATGAGCAGTTCTTC. The encoded protein is CASIIRAGLDNEQFF.

This chain uses TRBV4-1 with TRBJ2-7; 11 bases fit TRBD2. Losses at the gene ends were 0 bases for V and 1 base for J; bases not matched to a gene: 8. This CDR3 comprises 18 residues. CDR1 MGHRA and CDR2 YSYEKL come from the germline V gene. This chain's CDR3 is CASSQDVSSGGLSYEQYF. The CDR3 DNA sequence: TGCGCCAGCAGCCAAGACGTGTCTAGCGGGGGGTTATCCTACGAGCAGTACTTC.

This clonotype came up many times. This chain joins TRBV6-5 and TRBJ2-3; D remains unclear. The CDR3 length is 15 residues. CDR1 and CDR2 from the germline V gene are MNHEY and SVGAGI. Trimming stripped 0 bases from V and 0 bases from J, with 7 bases between. CDR3 DNA sequence: TGTGCCAGCAGTTACTCCTGGGGAAGCACAGATACGCAGTATTTT. It translates to CASSYSWGSTDTQYF.

The chain combines TRBV11-2 with TRBJ1-6, with D uncertain. Germline-derived CDR1 and CDR2 are SGHAT and FQNNGV. Deletions cut 0 bases from V and 9 bases from J, with 0 bases between. CDR3 length: 11 residues. The DNA of the CDR3 is TGTGCCAGCAGCTTAGATTCACCCCTCCACTTT. The encoded protein is CASSLDSPLHF.

Many counts were recorded for this clonotype. The V call is TRBV12-3 or TRBV12-4, the J call TRBJ2-5; 7 bases fit TRBD2. The CDR3 has 15 residues. V lost 5 bases and J lost 5; bases outside the gene matches: 11. The DNA of the CDR3 is TGTGCCAGCAGTCCCGGGGCGGGAGTAGTTGAGACCCAGTACTTC. It codes for CASSPGAGVVETQYF.

In this sample, this clonotype turned up a few times. V gene TRBV12-3 or TRBV12-4 combines with J gene TRBJ2-2; no firm D call. The CDR3 is 14 amino acids. V was cut by 2 bases and J by 4 bases, with 8 bases left in between. CDR3 protein: CASSLMGFTGELFF. The DNA of the CDR3 is TGTGCCAGCAGTTTAATGGGCTTCACCGGGGAGCTGTTTTTT.

This clonotype was seen a handful of times. The chain carries TRBV12-3 or TRBV12-4 and TRBJ1-4; the match to TRBD1 covers 7 bases. The CDR3 loop spans 14 amino acids. V lost 5 bases, J lost 10 bases, and 10 bases stayed unmatched. The CDR3 nucleotides read TGTGCCAGCAGTGACCGACAGGGATACGCAAAACTGTTTTTT. Its protein product is CASSDRQGYAKLFF.

This clonotype came up many times. J is TRBJ2-1 and V is TRBV5-4, with 7 bases lining up with TRBD2. Germline V gene sequence: CDR1 SGHNT, CDR2 YYREEE (reference sequence). This CDR3 is built from 17 residues. Trimming removed 0 bases from V and 0 bases from J; junction bases left unmatched: 6. CDR3 in amino acids: CASSLEGGSSSYNEQFF. The CDR3 region has the DNA TGTGCCAGCAGCTTGGAGGGCGGGAGTTCCTCCTACAATGAGCAGTTCTTC.

The chain employs TRBV5-1 and TRBJ2-3, with TRBD1 matching over 8 bases. This CDR3 comprises 15 residues. Germline trimming cut 2 bases from V and 2 bases from J; bases unmatched to any gene: 4. Per germline, CDR1 SGHRS and CDR2 YFSETQ. The CDR3 loop reads CASSFYRGITDTQYF. In DNA form, the CDR3 reads TGCGCCAGCAGCTTCTACAGGGGGATCACAGATACGCAGTATTTT.

This chain connects TRBV5-5 to TRBJ2-3, with 14 bases that match TRBD2. With 3 bases clipped from V and 5 bases from J, the junction kept 2 bases outside the gene matches. Germline loops: CDR1 SGHKS, CDR2 YYEKEE (reference sequence). CDR3 length equals 15 residues. This CDR3 reads CASSWTSGGRDTQYF. The CDR3 DNA reads TGTGCCAGCAGCTGGACTAGCGGGGGGAGAGATACGCAGTATTTT.

The genes are TRBV20-1 and TRBJ2-7; the D call may be TRBD1 or TRBD2 (7 bases each). This CDR3 has 13 amino acids. The germline CDR1 and CDR2 sequences are DFQATT and SNEGSKA (reference sequence). Trimming took 7 bases from V and 0 from J, leaving 13 bases between them. CDR3 bases: TGCAGTGGCGGGGGACAGCTCTCCTACGAGCAGTACTTC. Amino acids: CSGGGQLSYEQYF.

Many counts were recorded for this clonotype. The rearrangement joins TRBV19 to TRBJ1-2; 12 nucleotides align to TRBD1. This CDR3 comprises 14 residues. The V and J ends lost 3 bases and 11 bases, in that order; junction bases with no gene match: 7. Germline V CDR1 and CDR2: LNHDA, SQIVND (reference sequence). CDR3 sequence (DNA): TGTGCCAGTAGTATCCCGGGGACAGGGGGCGCTTACACCTTC. Protein sequence: CASSIPGTGGAYTF.

In its sample, this clonotype was seen a few times. The CDR3 DNA follows: TGTGCCAGCAGACGAGTCCAGGGGAACACTGAAGCTTTCTTT. Its translation is CASRRVQGNTEAFF. The genes are TRBV7-8 and TRBJ1-1, with a weak D call TRBD1 (5 bases). This CDR3 has 14 residues. Per the germline V gene, CDR1 is SGHVS and CDR2 is FQNEAQ. Deletions cut 6 bases from V and 1 base from J, with 12 bases between.

This clonotype has more than one count but fewer than ten. The rearrangement links TRBV29-1 to TRBJ2-3, with D perhaps matching TRBD2 (6 bases). Trimming took 1 base from V and 4 from J, leaving 15 bases between them. Germline V CDR1 and CDR2: SQVTM, ANQGSEA. The length of the CDR3 is 15 residues. The CDR3 nucleotides read TGCAGCGTTGAAGTTCCAGCGGAGGGGCCAGATACGCAGTATTTT. Its translation: CSVEVPAEGPDTQYF.

The chain uses TRBV7-2 and TRBJ1-4; no clear D gene. The CDR3 is 15 amino acids. The V gene lost 0 bases and the J gene lost 5 bases, with 10 bases spanning the gap. CDR1 and CDR2 (germline): SGHTA, FQGNSA. CDR3 amino acids: CASSLAALMNEKLFF. CDR3 bases: TGTGCCAGCAGCTTAGCAGCATTGATGAATGAAAAACTGTTTTTT.

Many counts were recorded for this clonotype. V and J are TRBV11-3 and TRBJ1-1, with 7 positions matching TRBD1. Losses at the gene ends were 5 bases for V and 8 bases for J; bases not matched to a gene: 8. Germline CDR1 and CDR2: SGHNT and YENEEA. CDR3 size: 13 residues. CDR3 bases: TGTGCCAGCAGCAAGGGACAGTGGGGGGAAGCTTTCTTT. The encoded protein is CASSKGQWGEAFF.

The rearrangement joins TRBV29-1 to TRBJ2-7, with D tentatively TRBD1 (6 bases). From germline, CDR1 is SQVTM and CDR2 ANQGSEA. The CDR3 runs to 12 residues. Trimming left V 4 bases short and J 1 base short, with 8 bases between. In DNA, the CDR3 is TGCAGCGTTGGAGGACAGTCCTACGAGCAGTACTTC. Amino acid sequence: CSVGGQSYEQYF.

The chain has TRBV2 and TRBJ2-3; D uncertain. Germline lookup yields CDR1 SNHLY and CDR2 FYNNEI. Trimming removed 5 bases at V and 2 bases at J, with 2 bases between. This CDR3 has 11 residues. The CDR3 coding sequence is TGTGCCAGCAGTATCACAGATACGCAGTATTTT. Amino acid sequence: CASSITDTQYF.

The V call is TRBV6-2 or TRBV6-3, the J call TRBJ2-7; 10 nucleotides line up with TRBD2. Trimming took 4 bases from V and 3 from J; bases not matched to a gene: 9. The CDR3 sequence is 16 residues long. CDR1 is MNHEY and CDR2 is SVGEGT in the germline V gene. CDR3 in amino acids: CASSSLSGRAFYEQYF. Here the CDR3 DNA reads TGTGCCAGCAGTTCCTTAAGCGGGAGGGCTTTCTACGAGCAGTACTTC.

The chain's CDR3 is CASSRGLAGGNTQYF. The DNA of the CDR3 is TGTGCCAGCAGTCGAGGACTAGCGGGGGGCAATACGCAGTATTTT. The gene calls are TRBV12-3 or TRBV12-4 and TRBJ2-3; 14 positions match TRBD2. Trimming took 5 bases from V and 7 from J; bases not matched to a gene: 5. The CDR3 has 15 residues.

This clonotype was counted ten times or more. The V and J genes are TRBV7-9 and TRBJ2-3; D might be TRBD2 (6 bases). The CDR3 is 15 amino acids. Trimming left V 5 bases short and J 8 bases short, with 20 bases between. The V gene's germline CDR1 is SEHNR and CDR2 FQNEAQ (reference sequence). The CDR3 nucleotides read TGTGCCAGCAGCCATACTAGCTTTATGAGGGGTACGCAGTATTTT. It yields the protein CASSHTSFMRGTQYF.

This clonotype was counted ten times or more. V is TRBV12-3 or TRBV12-4 and J is TRBJ2-7, with D perhaps matching TRBD2 (5 bases). The CDR3 contains 13 residues. With 6 bases removed from V and 4 bases from J, the gap between germline ends came to 13 bases. CDR3 protein: CASRDSAPYEQYF. The CDR3, as DNA: TGTGCCAGCAGGGACTCCGCTCCTTACGAGCAGTACTTC.

This clonotype was picked up many times. The genes are TRBV7-9 and TRBJ1-1; TRBD1 aligns across 9 bases. The trim removed 1 base at V and 4 bases at J, leaving 4 bases unmatched. The CDR3 spans 15 residues. In germline, CDR1 is SEHNR, CDR2 FQNEAQ (reference sequence). CDR3 bases: TGTGCCAGCAGCTTAGGGGACAGGGAGGGCACTGAAGCTTTCTTT. Translating it yields CASSLGDREGTEAFF.

The V gene is TRBV28, the J gene TRBJ2-3; 13 bases agree with TRBD2. The germline CDR1 and CDR2 sequences are MDHEN and SYDVKM. Trimming removed 6 bases from V and 6 bases from J; junction bases left unmatched: 9. This CDR3 has 16 amino acids. The CDR3 region has the DNA TGTGCCAGCAGATCCGGGACTAGCGGGATCGGGGATACGCAGTATTTT. Protein product: CASRSGTSGIGDTQYF. Supplemented by reference TRBV28 and TRBJ2-3, the full variable domain reads DVKVTQSSRYLVKRTGEKVFLECVQDMDHENMFWYRQDPGLGLRLIYFSYDVKMKEKGDIPEGYSVSREKKERFSLILESASTNQTSMYLCASRSGTSGIGDTQYFGPGTRLTVL.